This T cell receptor beta chain came from a study of blood T cells in healthy people across ages. In germline, CDR1 is SGHTA, CDR2 FQGNSA. The CDR3 is 13 amino acids. V lost 0 bases and J lost 9, with 9 bases in between. A second PCR of about 7 to 11 cycles used a sample-barcoded 5' primer and a J-beta primer mix. Every cDNA was tagged by a template-switch adaptor with 12 random nucleotides. TCRdb re-called the 5' RACE reads with MiXCR, one entry per CDR3 protein. Of approximately 800,000 distinct CDR3 sequences listed, about 59% are singletons. Study-level results: Diversity figures based on one million T cells were deemed too low. PBMCs left unsorted prevented a conclusive naive versus antigen-experienced comparison.

Note on this clonotype: Its matching antigen is unknown.

The material sequenced was blood. The chain couples TRBV7-2 to TRBJ2-1; D may be TRBD1 (5 bases). The sequence was obtained from a man under 40 in good health. DNA of the CDR3: TGTGCCAGCAGCTTAGCGCCCAGGGTTGAGCAGTTCTTC. Translating it yields CASSLAPRVEQFF.